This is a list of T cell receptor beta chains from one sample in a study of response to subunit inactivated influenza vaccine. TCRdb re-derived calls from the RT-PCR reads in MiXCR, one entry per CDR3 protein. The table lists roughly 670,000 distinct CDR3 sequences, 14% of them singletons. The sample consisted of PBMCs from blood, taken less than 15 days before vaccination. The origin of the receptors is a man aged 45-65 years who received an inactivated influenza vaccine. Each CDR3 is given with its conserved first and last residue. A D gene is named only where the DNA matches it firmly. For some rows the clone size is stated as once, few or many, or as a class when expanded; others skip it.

cdr3_nt: TGCGCCAGCAGAACGGGACAGGTAGACAAAAACATTCAGTACTTC
cdr3_aa: CASRTGQVDKNIQYF
clone_size: .
j_call: TRBJ2-4
v_call: TRBV10-1
d_call: TRBD1

cdr3_nt: TGCGCCAGCAGCCCCACGGGCTTCGATACCGAAGAGCAGTACTTC
cdr3_aa: CASSPTGFDTEEQYF
clone_size: few
j_call: TRBJ2-7
v_call: TRBV5-1
d_call: .

cdr3_nt: TGTGCCAGCAGCTTAGGCAGGGTAGGGACAGATACGCAGTATTTT
cdr3_aa: CASSLGRVGTDTQYF
clone_size: .
j_call: TRBJ2-3
v_call: TRBV7-8
d_call: .

cdr3_nt: TGCGCCAGCAGCCAGGGGCCCCTGGTCGGGACGAGCACAGATACGCAGTATTTT
cdr3_aa: CASSQGPLVGTSTDTQYF
clone_size: few
j_call: TRBJ2-3
v_call: TRBV4-3
d_call: .

cdr3_nt: TGCGCCAGCAGTCCGGAGGCAAGGTTCCGAGAGACCCAGTACTTC
cdr3_aa: CASSPEARFRETQYF
clone_size: few
j_call: TRBJ2-5
v_call: TRBV5-1
d_call: .

cdr3_nt: TGTGCCAGCAGCCCCGTTGAGGTAGCGGATAGCAATGAGCAGTTCTTC
cdr3_aa: CASSPVEVADSNEQFF
clone_size: .
j_call: TRBJ2-1
v_call: TRBV7-6
d_call: .

cdr3_nt: TGTGCCAGCAGTTCGCTCTGGTTACAAGAGACCCAGTACTTC
cdr3_aa: CASSSLWLQETQYF
clone_size: few
j_call: TRBJ2-5
v_call: TRBV6-2/TRBV6-3
d_call: .

cdr3_nt: TGTGCCAGCAGCCCCGACTGGTCTAGCGGGAGGGCCCGCAATGAGCAGTTCTTC
cdr3_aa: CASSPDWSSGRARNEQFF
clone_size: many
j_call: TRBJ2-1
v_call: TRBV11-2
d_call: TRBD2

cdr3_nt: TGTGCCAGCAGCTTCAGTTTATTAGAAGCGGGAGTTACCTACGAGCAGTACTTC
cdr3_aa: CASSFSLLEAGVTYEQYF
clone_size: few
j_call: TRBJ2-7
v_call: TRBV28
d_call: TRBD2

cdr3_nt: TGTGCCAGCAGCTTAGCTAGCGATAGGGAGACCCAGTACTTC
cdr3_aa: CASSLASDRETQYF
clone_size: .
j_call: TRBJ2-5
v_call: TRBV7-9
d_call: .

cdr3_nt: TGTGCCAGCAGCGGTCGGGGTAGCGGAGCGTACAATGAGCAGTTCTTC
cdr3_aa: CASSGRGSGAYNEQFF
clone_size: few
j_call: TRBJ2-1
v_call: TRBV28
d_call: .

cdr3_nt: TGCAGTGCTAGGGGGGGTTCACCCCTCCACTTT
cdr3_aa: CSARGGSPLHF
clone_size: few
j_call: TRBJ1-6
v_call: TRBV20-1
d_call: .

cdr3_nt: TGTGCCAGCAGCCAATTCGAGGGTTCACCCCTCCACTTT
cdr3_aa: CASSQFEGSPLHF
clone_size: many
j_call: TRBJ1-6
v_call: TRBV4-2
d_call: .

cdr3_nt: TGCGCCAGCAGCCAAGATGTAGTTGCGCGGCGCCCTTACAATGAGCAGTTCTTC
cdr3_aa: CASSQDVVARRPYNEQFF
clone_size: .
j_call: TRBJ2-1
v_call: TRBV4-3
d_call: .

cdr3_nt: TGTGCCAGCACAAAAGGACTGGGGAGCACAGATACGCAGTATTTT
cdr3_aa: CASTKGLGSTDTQYF
clone_size: .
j_call: TRBJ2-3
v_call: TRBV6-1
d_call: .

cdr3_nt: TGTGCTAGCAGCTTAACTACAGGGGATCTTCAAGAGACCCAGTACTTC
cdr3_aa: CASSLTTGDLQETQYF
clone_size: few
j_call: TRBJ2-5
v_call: TRBV7-7
d_call: TRBD1

cdr3_nt: TGTGCCAGCAGTTTATATCAGGGTAAAGCTTTCTTT
cdr3_aa: CASSLYQGKAFF
clone_size: few
j_call: TRBJ1-1
v_call: TRBV28
d_call: .

cdr3_nt: TGCGCCAGCAGCAACCGGGACAGGGTTACTAATGAAAAACTGTTTTTT
cdr3_aa: CASSNRDRVTNEKLFF
clone_size: .
j_call: TRBJ1-4
v_call: TRBV4-3
d_call: TRBD1

cdr3_nt: TGCGCCAGCAGCTTGGCCGCAGGGGGTTACTCCTACGAGCAGTACTTC
cdr3_aa: CASSLAAGGYSYEQYF
clone_size: .
j_call: TRBJ2-7
v_call: TRBV5-1
d_call: TRBD1

cdr3_nt: TGCGCCAGCAGAACCGGGACTGCCAGCTCCTACGAGCAGTACTTC
cdr3_aa: CASRTGTASSYEQYF
clone_size: few
j_call: TRBJ2-7
v_call: TRBV5-1
d_call: .

cdr3_nt: TGTGCCAGCAATACACAGGGTACCTGGGAGCTGTTTTTT
cdr3_aa: CASNTQGTWELFF
clone_size: few
j_call: TRBJ2-2
v_call: TRBV12-3/TRBV12-4
d_call: .

cdr3_nt: TGCAGTGCTAGCGCTTCCAGCTCCTACAATGAGCAGTTCTTC
cdr3_aa: CSASASSSYNEQFF
clone_size: .
j_call: TRBJ2-1
v_call: TRBV20-1
d_call: .